The 26 T cell receptor beta chains listed next were all sequenced from one sample in a study of T cells in Graves' hyperthyroidism and ophthalmopathy. Amplification of TCR beta CDR3 regions was performed using RNA transcripts as template. The HTBI primer set was used in a first-round RT-PCR of the TCR CDR3. TCRdb recomputed calls from the multiplex PCR reads with MiXCR, one row per CDR3 protein. The table shows over 500,000 distinct CDR3 sequences, with 46% occurring only once. Material for sequencing was peripheral blood or thyroid tissue (not recorded which). These receptors were collected from an adult woman with Graves' disease, either hyperthyroidism or ophthalmopathy (not recorded which).

This clonotype was seen a few times. This sequence joins TRBV7-8 and TRBJ1-2; TRBD1 aligns across 12 bases. The CDR3 contains 17 residues. Unmatched junction bases numbered 10, after V lost 2 bases and J lost 6 bases. CDR1 SGHVS and CDR2 FQNEAQ come from the germline V gene. As DNA, the CDR3 is TGTGCCAGCAGCTTATACGTTGGGACAGGGGGCAGTGATGGCTACACCTTC. It translates to CASSLYVGTGGSDGYTF.

This clonotype was recorded many times. The chain is built from TRBV5-8 and TRBJ1-1, with TRBD1 as a possible D gene (6 bases). The CDR3 consists of 15 residues. Germline V gives CDR1 SGHTS, CDR2 YDEGEE. The V and J ends lost 0 bases and 5 bases respectively, with 14 bases between them. The CDR3 protein is CASSLGTGRGTEAFF. The CDR3 DNA sequence: TGTGCCAGCAGCTTGGGTACAGGGCGTGGAACTGAAGCTTTCTTT.

A word on this clonotype: Mismatch with germline at one junction end may stem from a read error. CDR3 residues: CATSTVCF. DNA for the CDR3: TGTGCCACCAGTACCGTATGCTTC. V gene TRBV24-1 combines with J gene TRBJ2-7; D remains unclear. This CDR3 contains 8 residues. Germline-derived CDR1 and CDR2 are KGHDR and SFDVKD.

The genes are TRBV5-1 and TRBJ2-7; 13 bases agree with TRBD2. CDR3 size: 16 residues. The germline CDR1 and CDR2 sequences are SGHRS and YFSETQ. Losses at the gene ends were 4 bases for V and 2 bases for J; bases not matched to a gene: 6. CDR3 loop: CASSPPGLAGAYEQYF. For the CDR3, the DNA is TGCGCCAGCAGCCCTCCAGGACTAGCGGGGGCCTACGAGCAGTACTTC.

There are a few counts of this clonotype. The gene calls are TRBV5-1 and TRBJ1-5, with D hard to call. Trimming left V 1 base short and J 4 bases short, with 12 bases between. CDR1 is SGHRS and CDR2 is YFSETQ in the germline V gene. The CDR3 is 15 residues long. CDR3 sequence: CASSLRGLANQPQHF. The CDR3 nucleotides read TGCGCCAGCAGCTTGAGAGGGCTTGCAAATCAGCCCCAGCATTTT.

As regards this clonotype: Because the CDR3's place on the DNA is in doubt, the DNA is left out and the CDR3 is given as listed by TCRdb. CDR3 amino acids: CPICSAIGDSPLHF. The chain links TRBV20-1 to TRBJ1-6. Germline-derived CDR1 and CDR2 are DFQATT and SNEGSKA (reference sequence). The CDR3 has 14 amino acids, counting both end residues.

This chain joins TRBV10-3 and TRBJ1-2, with unresolved D. The V gene's germline CDR1 is ENHRY and CDR2 SYGVKD. V shed 2 bases and J shed 2 bases, with 6 bases lying between them. The CDR3 length is 13 residues. The CDR3 nucleotides are TGTGCCATCAGTGAGGGCGGGAACTATGGCTACACCTTC. This translates into CAISEGGNYGYTF.

V and J are TRBV11-2 and TRBJ1-6, with D unresolved. V was clipped by 5 bases and J by 4 bases, with 9 bases between them. The germline CDR1 and CDR2 sequences are SGHAT and FQNNGV. This CDR3 comprises 14 residues. The CDR3 DNA reads as TGTGCCAGCAGCCAAACAAGTTATAATTCACCCCTCCACTTT. Protein sequence: CASSQTSYNSPLHF.

The CDR3 sequence: CASSPRQGEYQYF. The CDR3 DNA follows: TGTGCCAGCAGCCCTCGACAGGGGGAGTATCAGTACTTC. The chain uses TRBV7-2 and TRBJ2-4; TRBD1 aligns across 9 bases. In germline, CDR1 is SGHTA, CDR2 FQGNSA. This CDR3 has 13 residues. The V and J ends lost 5 bases and 12 bases, in that order; junction bases with no gene match: 8.

At least ten counts were recorded for this clonotype. The CDR3 DNA is TGCAGCGTTTATCGGATGGGCTATGGCTACACCTTC. It codes for CSVYRMGYGYTF. This chain joins TRBV29-1 and TRBJ1-2; D is undetermined. In germline, CDR1 is SQVTM, CDR2 ANQGSEA. V gave up 5 bases and J gave up 4 bases, with 11 bases separating them. The CDR3 consists of 12 residues.

There are many counts of this clonotype. This chain joins TRBV5-8 and TRBJ2-2; maybe TRBD1 (6 bases). With 0 bases removed from V and 3 bases from J, the gap between germline ends came to 9 bases. Germline CDR1 SGHTS, CDR2 YDEGEE. CDR3 length: 15 residues. DNA of the CDR3: TGTGCCAGCAGCTTGGGACAGGTACACACCGGGGAGCTGTTTTTT. Translated: CASSLGQVHTGELFF.

This clonotype was seen at least ten times. The CDR3 reads CSGGTPGNTIYF. DNA for the CDR3: TGCAGCGGTGGGACCCCTGGAAACACCATATATTTT. The chain is built from TRBV29-1 and TRBJ1-3, with D possibly matching TRBD1 (5 bases). The CDR3 is made up of 12 amino acids. Trimming left V 7 bases short and J 2 bases short, with 9 bases between. Germline V gives CDR1 SQVTM, CDR2 ANQGSEA.

Here the CDR3 DNA reads TGTGCCAGCAGCCCAGGACAGGGGCCGGATCAGCCCCAGCATTTT. It codes for CASSPGQGPDQPQHF. The chain recombines TRBV6-2 or TRBV6-3 with TRBJ1-5; 9 nucleotides align to TRBD1. Germline CDR1 and CDR2: MNHEY and SVGEGT. The CDR3 consists of 15 residues. V was pared by 6 bases and J by 5 bases, with 8 bases of the junction left unmatched.

This sequence joins TRBV7-6 and TRBJ2-7, with TRBD2 as a possible D gene (6 bases). The CDR3 runs 15 residues. CDR1 and CDR2 (germline): SGHVS, FNYEAQ. The V end lost 5 bases, the J end lost 2 bases, and 16 bases lay between the germline ends. CDR3 in DNA: TGTGCCAGCAGCCTCGGTGGAGGGCTTACCTACGAGCAGTACTTC. Protein: CASSLGGGLTYEQYF.

This clonotype has ten or more counts. The rearrangement uses TRBV2 and TRBJ1-2; 10 bases are a match to TRBD1. Germline V CDR1 and CDR2: SNHLY, FYNNEI. V shed 8 bases and J 8 bases; nucleotides not matched to a gene: 14. This CDR3 is 15 amino acids long. The CDR3 loop is CASRDRGAPGSGYTF. CDR3 sequence (DNA): TGTGCCAGCCGGGACAGGGGAGCCCCCGGCAGCGGCTACACCTTC.

The V gene is TRBV19, the J gene TRBJ1-1; no clear D gene. The germline V gene encodes CDR1 LNHDA and CDR2 SQIVND (reference sequence). V lost 1 base to trimming and J lost 10 bases, with 19 bases between them. This CDR3 has 15 amino acids. The CDR3 loop is CASSIGRPVSAGAFF. The CDR3 region has the DNA TGTGCCAGTAGTATAGGACGACCTGTCTCCGCGGGAGCTTTCTTT.

This clonotype has just a few counts. This chain links TRBV10-3 with TRBJ1-2, with D unclear. CDR1 and CDR2 from the germline V gene are ENHRY and SYGVKD. V was pared by 10 bases and J by 1 base, with 19 bases between. The CDR3 sequence is 15 residues long. CDR3 residues: CATQTRPESNYGYTF. CDR3 in DNA: TGTGCCACACAAACCCGGCCAGAAAGTAACTATGGCTACACCTTC.

This chain uses TRBV2 with TRBJ1-5; D is unresolved. V shed 4 bases and J shed 3 bases, with 7 bases lying between them. The CDR3 length is 13 residues. Germline assignment: CDR1 SNHLY and CDR2 FYNNEI. The CDR3 DNA is TGTGCCAGCAGTGGAGGGATCAATCAGCCCCAGCATTTT. This translates into CASSGGINQPQHF.

This clonotype was seen many times. The chain carries TRBV9 and TRBJ1-2; no definite D call. V gave up 0 bases and J gave up 2 bases, with 8 bases separating them. The V gene's germline CDR1 is SGDLS and CDR2 YYNGEE. The CDR3 totals 14 residues. The CDR3 reads CASSVGGRNYGYTF. CDR3 DNA sequence: TGTGCCAGCAGCGTAGGTGGACGGAACTATGGCTACACCTTC.

This clonotype was picked up many times. This rearrangement joins TRBV2 to TRBJ2-7; 15 bases agree with TRBD2. CDR1 and CDR2 from the germline V gene are SNHLY and FYNNEI. The CDR3 spans 18 residues. Losses at the gene ends were 6 bases for V and 2 bases for J; bases not matched to a gene: 11. CDR3 nucleotide sequence: TGTGCCAGCAGCAGAGGACTAGCGGGAGGGCCCTCCACCTACGAGCAGTACTTC. Translated: CASSRGLAGGPSTYEQYF. The whole variable domain, filled in from reference TRBV2 and TRBJ2-7, reads EPEVTQTPSHQVTQMGQEVILRCVPISNHLYFYWYRQILGQKVEFLVSFYNNEISEKSEIFDDQFSVERPDGSNFTLKIRSTKLEDSAMYFCASSRGLAGGPSTYEQYFGPGTRLTVT.

Concerning this clonotype: At one of its ends the junction is not consistent with the germline gene, which may arise from a read error. Written as DNA, the CDR3 is TGTGCCACCAGCGAACTTAGCGGGAGACGTGAGACCCAGTGCTTC. Its translation: CATSELSGRRETQCF. J is TRBJ2-5 and V is TRBV24-1; 9 nucleotides match TRBD2. This CDR3 contains 15 residues. Germline assignment: CDR1 KGHDR and CDR2 SFDVKD.

There are many counts of this clonotype. V gene TRBV11-3 combines with J gene TRBJ1-1; weak D call: TRBD1 (5 bases). Trimming cost V 5 bases and J 5 bases, with 12 bases left between them. Germline values: CDR1 SGHNT, CDR2 YENEEA. This CDR3 spans 13 amino acids. CDR3 bases: TGTGCCAGCAGCGCCAGGGATTGGACTGAAGCTTTCTTT. It encodes CASSARDWTEAFF.

The J gene is TRBJ2-5, the V gene TRBV6-4, with D possibly TRBD1 on 6 matching bases. This CDR3 has 17 residues. From germline, CDR1 is MRHNA and CDR2 SNTAGT. The ends were cut back, 2 bases at V and 5 bases at J, with 21 bases in the middle. The DNA of the CDR3 is TGTGCCAGCAGTGACGCAACCAGGGGTGTCGGACGGGAGACCCAGTACTTC. This translates into CASSDATRGVGRETQYF.

This clonotype showed up just a few times. This may be a read error, as it is one base from a much larger clone. The chain joins TRBV12-3 or TRBV12-4 to TRBJ1-1; D not resolved. V lost 3 bases and J 3 bases, leaving 8 bases between the germline ends. The length of the CDR3 is 13 residues. CDR3 nucleotide sequence: TGTGCCAGCAGTTTCGGTCCGTACACTGAAGCTTTCTTT. This codes for CASSFGPYTEAFF.

The V call is TRBV5-1, the J call TRBJ2-3; the match to TRBD1 covers 8 bases. Germline CDR1 SGHRS, CDR2 YFSETQ. Unmatched junction bases numbered 8, after V lost 2 bases and J lost 6 bases. The CDR3 runs 15 residues. The CDR3 loop is CASSFGQGRGDTQYF. The CDR3 coding sequence is TGCGCCAGCAGCTTTGGACAGGGTCGAGGGGATACGCAGTATTTT.

The rearrangement uses TRBV28 and TRBJ1-2; D is uncertain. This CDR3 contains 15 residues. CDR1 is MDHEN and CDR2 is SYDVKM in the germline V gene. The ends were cut back, 0 bases at V and 5 bases at J, with 13 bases in the middle. The CDR3 loop reads CASSLWADSRYGYTF. Written as DNA, the CDR3 is TGTGCCAGCAGTTTATGGGCCGATAGTCGTTATGGCTACACCTTC.